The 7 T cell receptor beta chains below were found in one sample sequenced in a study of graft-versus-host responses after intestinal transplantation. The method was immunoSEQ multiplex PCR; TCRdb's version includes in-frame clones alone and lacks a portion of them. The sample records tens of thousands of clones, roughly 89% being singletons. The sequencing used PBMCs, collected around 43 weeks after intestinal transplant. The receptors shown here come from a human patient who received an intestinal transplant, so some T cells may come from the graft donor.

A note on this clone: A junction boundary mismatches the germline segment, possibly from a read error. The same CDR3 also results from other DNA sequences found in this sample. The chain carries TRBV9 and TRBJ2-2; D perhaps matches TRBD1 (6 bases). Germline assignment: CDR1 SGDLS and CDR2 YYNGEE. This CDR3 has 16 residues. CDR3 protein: CASSVVGARGTGELFF. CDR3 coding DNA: TGTGCCAGCAGCGTAGTGGGGGCGAGAGGCACCGGAGAGCTGTTTTTT.

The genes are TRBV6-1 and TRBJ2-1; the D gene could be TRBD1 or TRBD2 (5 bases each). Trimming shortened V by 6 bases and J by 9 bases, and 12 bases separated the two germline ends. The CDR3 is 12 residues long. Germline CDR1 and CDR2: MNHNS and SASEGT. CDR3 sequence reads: CASRSGGIEQFF. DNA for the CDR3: TGTGCCAGCAGATCTGGGGGTATTGAGCAGTTCTTC.

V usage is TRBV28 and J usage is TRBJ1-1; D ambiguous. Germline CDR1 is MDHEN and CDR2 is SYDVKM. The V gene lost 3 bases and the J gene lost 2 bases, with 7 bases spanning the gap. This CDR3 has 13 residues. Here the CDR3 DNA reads TGTGCCAGCAGTTTGGCAGGCAACACTGAAGCTTTCTTT. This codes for CASSLAGNTEAFF.

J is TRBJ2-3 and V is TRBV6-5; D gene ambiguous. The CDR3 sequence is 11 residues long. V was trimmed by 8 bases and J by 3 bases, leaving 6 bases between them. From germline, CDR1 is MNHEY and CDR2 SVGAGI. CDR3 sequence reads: CASLHTDTQYF. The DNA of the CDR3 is TGTGCCAGCTTGCATACAGATACGCAGTATTTT.

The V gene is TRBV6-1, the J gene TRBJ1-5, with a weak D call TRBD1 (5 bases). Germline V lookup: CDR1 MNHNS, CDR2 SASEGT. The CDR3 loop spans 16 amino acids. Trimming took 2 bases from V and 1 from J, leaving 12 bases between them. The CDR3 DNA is TGTGCCAGCAGTGAAAAGACAGTGACAAGCAATCAGCCCCAGCATTTT. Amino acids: CASSEKTVTSNQPQHF.

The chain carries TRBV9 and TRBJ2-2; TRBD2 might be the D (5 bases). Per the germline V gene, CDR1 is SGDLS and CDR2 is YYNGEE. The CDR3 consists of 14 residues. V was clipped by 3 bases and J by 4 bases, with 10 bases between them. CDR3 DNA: TGTGCCAGCAGCGGGTCTCGGGGCACCGGGGAGCTGTTTTTT. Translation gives CASSGSRGTGELFF. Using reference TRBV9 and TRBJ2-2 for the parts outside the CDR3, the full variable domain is DSGVTQTPKHLITATGQRVTLRCSPRSGDLSVYWYQQSLDQGLQFLIQYYNGEERAKGNILERFSAQQFPDLHSELNLSSLELGDSALYFCASSGSRGTGELFFGEGSRLTVL.

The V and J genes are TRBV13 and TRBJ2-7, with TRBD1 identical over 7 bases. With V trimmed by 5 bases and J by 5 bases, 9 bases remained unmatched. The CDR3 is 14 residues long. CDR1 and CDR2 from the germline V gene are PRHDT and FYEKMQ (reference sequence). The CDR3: CASSTTRQGDEQYF. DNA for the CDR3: TGTGCCAGCAGCACCACTCGACAGGGCGACGAGCAGTACTTC. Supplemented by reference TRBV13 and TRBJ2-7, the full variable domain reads AAGVIQSPRHLIKEKRETATLKCYPIPRHDTVYWYQQGPGQDPQFLISFYEKMQSDKGSIPDRFSAQQFSDYHSELNMSSLELGDSALYFCASSTTRQGDEQYFGPGTRLTVT.